A selection of T cell receptor beta chains follows, all from one sample in a study of blood T cell repertoires in COVID-19. Data came from immunoSEQ multiplex PCR; TCRdb stores just in-frame clones and leaves some out. The repertoire consists of some 89,000 clones, with roughly 80% occurring once and the leading ten covering about 4.3%. Sequences were obtained from peripheral blood. All receptors derive from a man aged 60 to 69 with acute or convalescent COVID-19. The CDR3 runs from the conserved cysteine through the conserved F or W. Fields, in order: CDR3 protein, CDR3 DNA, J gene, V gene, D gene, clone size. The D gene is left open where the match is weak. Rows give clone size only sometimes, using once, few, many, or a class for an expanded clone.

CDR3 protein: CASSQLTGVTGELFF; CDR3 DNA: TGCGCCAGCAGCCAATTGACAGGGGTTACCGGGGAGCTGTTTTTT; J gene: TRBJ2-2; V gene: TRBV4-3; D gene: TRBD1; clone size: .
CDR3 protein: CASSFLTTQETQYF; CDR3 DNA: TGTGCCAGCAGCTTTCTTACTACACAAGAGACCCAGTACTTC; J gene: TRBJ2-5; V gene: TRBV5-6; D gene: .; clone size: .
CDR3 protein: CASSQGTGGRGYTF; CDR3 DNA: TGCGCCAGCAGCCAGGGGACAGGGGGCCGTGGCTACACCTTC; J gene: TRBJ1-2; V gene: TRBV4-3; D gene: TRBD1; clone size: .
CDR3 protein: CASSLGLAGGTYTQYF; CDR3 DNA: TGTGCCAGCAGTTTGGGACTAGCGGGAGGTACATATACGCAGTATTTT; J gene: TRBJ2-3; V gene: TRBV28; D gene: TRBD2; clone size: .
CDR3 protein: CASSTRLAGAETQYF; CDR3 DNA: TGTGCCAGCAGTACCCGACTAGCGGGAGCAGAGACCCAGTACTTC; J gene: TRBJ2-5; V gene: TRBV28; D gene: TRBD2; clone size: .
CDR3 protein: CAISVPTGEGYTF; CDR3 DNA: TGTGCCATCAGTGTCCCGACAGGGGAAGGCTACACCTTC; J gene: TRBJ1-2; V gene: TRBV10-3; D gene: TRBD1; clone size: few
CDR3 protein: CASSVLTGNSPLHF; CDR3 DNA: TGTGCCAGCAGCGTTCTTACAGGGAATTCACCCCTCCACTTT; J gene: TRBJ1-6; V gene: TRBV9; D gene: .; clone size: .
CDR3 protein: CASSQSAGEEQFF; CDR3 DNA: TGCGCCAGCAGCCAGTCGGCGGGGGAGGAGCAGTTCTTC; J gene: TRBJ2-1; V gene: TRBV4-3; D gene: TRBD2; clone size: .
CDR3 protein: CASSLLGDVTEAFF; CDR3 DNA: TGTGCCAGCAGCTTATTGGGAGATGTCACTGAAGCTTTCTTT; J gene: TRBJ1-1; V gene: TRBV7-3; D gene: .; clone size: .
CDR3 protein: CASSYSRQGTYTGELFF; CDR3 DNA: TGTGCCAGCAGTTACTCGAGACAGGGGACATACACCGGGGAGCTGTTTTTT; J gene: TRBJ2-2; V gene: TRBV6-2/TRBV6-3; D gene: TRBD1; clone size: .
CDR3 protein: CASSPPGATEPYF; CDR3 DNA: TGTGCCAGCTCACCACCGGGTGCTACAGAACCGTACTTC; J gene: TRBJ2-7; V gene: TRBV18; D gene: .; clone size: .
CDR3 protein: CASSEQGIYEQYF; CDR3 DNA: TGTGCCAGTAGTGAGCAGGGTATATACGAGCAGTACTTC; J gene: TRBJ2-7; V gene: TRBV19; D gene: .; clone size: few
CDR3 protein: CASSFLDRQYF; CDR3 DNA: TGTGCCAGCAGTTTCTTGGACAGACAGTACTTC; J gene: TRBJ2-4; V gene: TRBV27; D gene: .; clone size: .
CDR3 protein: CASSRAHQETQYF; CDR3 DNA: TGTGCCAGTAGCAGGGCGCACCAAGAGACCCAGTACTTC; J gene: TRBJ2-5; V gene: TRBV19; D gene: .; clone size: .
CDR3 protein: CASSSLAGGMETQYF; CDR3 DNA: TGTGCCAGCAGCTCACTAGCGGGGGGTATGGAGACCCAGTACTTC; J gene: TRBJ2-5; V gene: TRBV27; D gene: TRBD2; clone size: .
CDR3 protein: CAIRKNRDYSSGNTIYF; CDR3 DNA: TGTGCCATCAGGAAGAACAGGGATTACAGCTCTGGAAACACCATATATTTT; J gene: TRBJ1-3; V gene: TRBV10-3; D gene: .; clone size: .
CDR3 protein: CASGFSGGIYNEQFF; CDR3 DNA: TGTGCCAGCGGATTTAGCGGGGGGATCTACAATGAGCAGTTCTTC; J gene: TRBJ2-1; V gene: TRBV19; D gene: TRBD2; clone size: .
CDR3 protein: CAISALAGNEQFF; CDR3 DNA: TGTGCCATCAGTGCACTAGCTGGGAATGAGCAGTTCTTC; J gene: TRBJ2-1; V gene: TRBV10-3; D gene: .; clone size: .